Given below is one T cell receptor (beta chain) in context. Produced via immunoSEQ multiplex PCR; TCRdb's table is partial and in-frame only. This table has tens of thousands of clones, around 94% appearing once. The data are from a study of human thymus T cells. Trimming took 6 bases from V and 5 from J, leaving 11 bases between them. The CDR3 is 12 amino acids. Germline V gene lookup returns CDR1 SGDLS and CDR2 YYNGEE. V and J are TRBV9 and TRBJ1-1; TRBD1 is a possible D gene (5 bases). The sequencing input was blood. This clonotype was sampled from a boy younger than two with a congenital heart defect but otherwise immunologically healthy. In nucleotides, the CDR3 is TGTGCCAGCATCCCCAGGGTGACTGAAGCTTTCTTT. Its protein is CASIPRVTEAFF.